This TCR beta chain was captured by sequencing in a study of OX40 agonist ivuxolimab in advanced cancers. This CDR3 comprises 15 residues. Germline V gives CDR1 SGHAT, CDR2 FQNNGV. V shed 5 bases and J 6 bases; nucleotides not matched to a gene: 7. Method: immunoSEQ multiplex PCR; TCRdb's copy keeps in-frame clones and lacks some. The sample lists over 40,000 clones; approximately 88% were seen once. This TCR derives from an adult with an advanced solid tumor such as melanoma, head and neck, liver or kidney cancer. The rearrangement links TRBV11-2 to TRBJ2-1; TRBD2 matches at 10 bases. The sequencing here drew on CD4+ or CD8+ T cells sorted from blood, taken in a trial of the OX40 agonist ivuxolimab. CDR3 sequence: CASSPGLAGVNEQFF. For the CDR3, the DNA is TGTGCCAGCAGCCCAGGCCTAGCGGGAGTCAATGAGCAGTTCTTC.